Sequencing of this TCR beta chain was carried out in a study of blood T cell repertoires in COVID-19. The V gene end was trimmed by 0 bases and the J gene end by 1 base; junction bases not matched to a gene: 2. Germline CDR1 and CDR2: SGDLS and YYNGEE. This CDR3 is built from 15 residues. This table comes from immunoSEQ multiplex PCR, and its TCRdb copy is limited to in-frame clones, with some not included. The sample includes 350,000 to 450,000 clones, 85% of them seen just once. Sequenced material: peripheral blood. The source of this sequence is a woman younger than 35 with acute or convalescent COVID-19. The rearrangement joins TRBV9 to TRBJ2-7; 9 nucleotides agree with TRBD1. In nucleotides, the CDR3 is TGTGCCAGCAGCGTAGAAGGGACAGGGTCCTACGAGCAGTACTTC. Its protein is CASSVEGTGSYEQYF.